A single sample gave rise to the 18 T cell receptor beta chains below, sequenced in a study of T cells in Graves' hyperthyroidism and ophthalmopathy. RNA transcripts were the template for amplifying TCR beta CDR3 regions. An initial round of RT-PCR targeting the TCR CDR3 relied on the HTBI primer set. Each CDR3 protein gets one entry after TCRdb re-called the multiplex PCR reads with MiXCR. The sample has 300,000 to 400,000 distinct CDR3 sequences, roughly 23% seen once; the top ten hold around 50%. Sequenced: blood. The source of these receptors is a woman aged 45-59 years with Graves' hyperthyroidism.

This clonotype was detected ten times or more. The chain employs TRBV12-3 or TRBV12-4 and TRBJ2-3; unclear D gene. CDR3 size: 15 residues. The germline V and J ends were trimmed by 6 bases and 8 bases, with 21 bases remaining between them. CDR3 amino acids: CASSPLLGSQVTQYF. Here the CDR3 DNA reads TGTGCCAGCAGCCCTCTGTTGGGCTCTCAAGTTACGCAGTATTTT.

The chain employs TRBV18 and TRBJ1-2, with D possibly TRBD1 on 6 matching bases. The germline V gene encodes CDR1 KGHSH and CDR2 LQKENI. The V end was cut by 0 bases, the J end by 1 base, with 12 bases between. This CDR3 contains 16 residues. The CDR3 sequence: CASSPPSGQSNYGYTF. The CDR3 coding sequence is TGTGCCAGCTCACCACCATCCGGACAGAGTAACTATGGCTACACCTTC.

The chain is built from TRBV9 and TRBJ1-6; 7 nucleotides align to TRBD1. The CDR3 covers 15 residues. CDR1 SGDLS and CDR2 YYNGEE come from the germline V gene. V shed 3 bases, J shed 10 bases, and the junction held 10 bases outside the gene matches. The CDR3: CASSGRQGIESPLHF. CDR3 sequence (DNA): TGTGCCAGCAGCGGACGACAGGGAATTGAATCACCCCTCCACTTT.

This clonotype was observed at least ten times. The gene calls are TRBV5-1 and TRBJ2-5; the match to TRBD2 covers 13 bases. Trimming at V came to 2 bases and at J to 4 bases, leaving 2 bases not matched to a gene. The germline V gene encodes CDR1 SGHRS and CDR2 YFSETQ. This CDR3 spans 15 amino acids. As DNA, the CDR3 is TGCGCCAGCAGCTTCGGACTAGCGGGAGTAGAGACCCAGTACTTC. Translating gives CASSFGLAGVETQYF.

This clonotype was counted many times. V gene TRBV15 combines with J gene TRBJ2-1; 11 bases are a match to TRBD2. Germline CDR1 and CDR2: LNHNV and YYDKDF (reference sequence). Germline trimming cut 1 base from V and 5 bases from J; bases unmatched to any gene: 10. The CDR3 loop spans 18 amino acids. For the CDR3, the DNA is TGTGCCACCAGCAGAGTTAAGACTAGCGGGGTTAAAAACAATGAGCAGTTCTTC. Residues: CATSRVKTSGVKNNEQFF.

This clonotype was picked up a small number of times. The V gene is TRBV19, the J gene TRBJ2-5; TRBD2 is a possible D gene (6 bases). V was pared by 4 bases and J by 5 bases, with 14 bases between. The CDR3 totals 14 residues. In germline, CDR1 is LNHDA, CDR2 SQIVND (reference sequence). CDR3 sequence (DNA): TGTGCCAGTAGTACCTCTTACGGAGGGGAGACCCAGTACTTC. It specifies CASSTSYGGETQYF.

This clonotype came up many times. The chain couples TRBV10-3 to TRBJ1-2; D is unclear. Trimming shortened V by 4 bases and J by 8 bases, and 11 bases separated the two germline ends. Germline lookup yields CDR1 ENHRY and CDR2 SYGVKD. This CDR3 is 12 amino acids long. The CDR3 DNA reads TGTGCCATCAGTGGGCAGGCCCCGGGCTACACCTTC. Protein product: CAISGQAPGYTF.

This chain links TRBV20-1 with TRBJ1-5; no definite D call. The CDR3 covers 12 residues. Germline lookup yields CDR1 DFQATT and CDR2 SNEGSKA (reference sequence). V gave up 8 bases and J gave up 2 bases, with 10 bases separating them. In nucleotides, the CDR3 is TGCAGTAAAGGGAAGGGCAATCAGCCCCAGCATTTT. Encoded protein: CSKGKGNQPQHF.

The sample holds many counts of this clonotype. The chain uses TRBV7-9 and TRBJ2-5; 8 bases fit TRBD2. The CDR3 totals 13 residues. The V and J ends lost 5 bases and 5 bases, in that order; junction bases with no gene match: 4. CDR1 and CDR2 (germline): SEHNR, FQNEAQ (reference sequence). The DNA of the CDR3 is TGTGCCAGCAGCCCCAGCGGGAGTGAGACCCAGTACTTC. Its protein is CASSPSGSETQYF.

This clonotype came up a few times. The chain carries TRBV20-1 and TRBJ2-1, with 10 bases fitting TRBD2. CDR1 DFQATT and CDR2 SNEGSKA come from the germline V gene (reference sequence). V shed 0 bases and J 3 bases; nucleotides not matched to a gene: 5. The CDR3 runs 16 residues. In nucleotides, the CDR3 is TGCAGTGCTAGAGATGTATCTAGCGGGGGCTACAATGAGCAGTTCTTC. Translated, it gives CSARDVSSGGYNEQFF.

On this clonotype itself: The junction does not match germline at one end; this may be a read error. This chain joins TRBV6-1 and TRBJ1-2; the D gene is possibly TRBD1 (6 bases). CDR3 length: 12 amino acids. Germline loops: CDR1 MNHNS, CDR2 SASEGT. The CDR3 region is CASKLKVGAWSF. The DNA of the CDR3 is TGTGCCAGCAAACTAAAAGTGGGGGCTTGGTCCTTC.

This clonotype was found many times. This chain's CDR3 is CASSLDKGQGNTEAFF. The CDR3 coding sequence is TGTGCCAGCAGCTTAGATAAGGGTCAGGGGAACACTGAAGCTTTCTTT. The chain is built from TRBV11-3 and TRBJ1-1; a possible D gene is TRBD1 (5 bases). This CDR3 comprises 16 residues. V shed 0 bases and J shed 1 base, with 12 bases lying between them. In germline, CDR1 is SGHNT, CDR2 YENEEA. Full variable domain (rest looked up from reference TRBV11-3 and TRBJ1-1): EAGVVQSPRYKIIEKKQPVAFWCNPISGHNTLYWYLQNLGQGPELLIRYENEEAVDDSQLPKDRFSAERLKGVDSTLKIQPAELGDSAVYLCASSLDKGQGNTEAFFGQGTRLTVV.

V is TRBV20-1 and J is TRBJ2-5, with D perhaps TRBD1 or TRBD2 (5 bases each). The CDR3 consists of 13 residues. Deletions cut 3 bases from V and 5 bases from J, with 13 bases between. Germline loops: CDR1 DFQATT, CDR2 SNEGSKA (reference sequence). CDR3 DNA sequence: TGCAGTGCTAGGGGGGAAAACGGGGAGACCCAGTACTTC. This translates into CSARGENGETQYF.

In this sample, this clonotype turned up many times. The CDR3 sequence: CASSSPLGVRDRVYEQYF. The CDR3 region has the DNA TGCGCCAGCAGCTCACCCCTAGGTGTCCGGGACAGGGTGTACGAGCAGTACTTC. The V call is TRBV5-1, the J call TRBJ2-7; the match to TRBD1 covers 9 bases. This CDR3 is built from 18 residues. Germline V lookup: CDR1 SGHRS, CDR2 YFSETQ. Germline trimming cut 3 bases from V and 4 bases from J; bases unmatched to any gene: 17.

The chain links TRBV11-2 to TRBJ2-1, with D perhaps matching TRBD1 or TRBD2 (5 bases each). Trimming pared 5 bases from V and 0 bases from J, leaving 8 bases between. Germline assignment: CDR1 SGHAT and CDR2 FQNNGV. The CDR3 runs 14 residues. CDR3 nucleotide sequence: TGTGCCAGCAGCAGAGGGGACTCCTACAATGAGCAGTTCTTC. This codes for CASSRGDSYNEQFF.

This clonotype has at least ten counts. The chain has TRBV5-1 and TRBJ2-1; D is possibly TRBD1 or TRBD2 (6 bases each). V was cut by 4 bases and J by 8 bases, with 16 bases left in between. The CDR3 runs to 14 residues. CDR1 and CDR2 (germline): SGHRS, YFSETQ. The CDR3 here is CASSIGGPNDEQFF. The CDR3 DNA sequence: TGCGCCAGCAGCATCGGGGGCCCTAACGATGAGCAGTTCTTC.

The genes are TRBV7-3 and TRBJ2-5; D may match TRBD1 or TRBD2 (6 bases each). CDR1 is SGHTA, CDR2 FQGTGA, per germline. Between the trimmed V and J ends, which lost 5 bases and 3 bases, there was a span of 16 bases. The CDR3 contains 15 residues. CDR3 protein: CASSPAGGTKETQYF. CDR3 nucleotides: TGTGCCAGCAGCCCCGCTGGGGGGACAAAAGAGACCCAGTACTTC. Full variable domain (remainder filled in from reference TRBV7-3 and TRBJ2-5): GAGVSQTPSNKVTEKGKYVELRCDPISGHTALYWYRQSLGQGPEFLIYFQGTGAADDSGLPNDRFFAVRPEGSVSTLKIQRTERGDSAVYLCASSPAGGTKETQYFGPGTRLLVL.

This clonotype was detected ten times or more. The rearrangement uses TRBV7-9 and TRBJ2-1, with a tentative D call TRBD1 (6 bases). V was clipped by 3 bases and J by 7 bases, with 25 bases between them. This CDR3 has 18 amino acids. Per germline, CDR1 SEHNR and CDR2 FQNEAQ (reference sequence). CDR3 amino acids: CASSFPGSGTSFSNEQFF. The CDR3 coding sequence is TGTGCCAGCAGCTTCCCGGGTAGTGGGACAAGTTTTTCGAATGAGCAGTTCTTC.